The entry below gives a single T cell receptor beta chain sequence along with its context. Antigen unknown. The CDR3 runs 17 residues. V was clipped by 0 bases and J by 5 bases; unmatched bases: 3. Germline values: CDR1 LNHNV, CDR2 YYDKDF (reference sequence). The entry originates in a study of beta chain features in type 1 diabetes. Whole-study context: Cell yields, age and gender were similar between patients and healthy donors.

Findings and limits, study-wide: Naive, central memory and Treg TCRB repertoires appeared more alike in patients than in healthy donors.

The whole isolated RNA underwent reverse transcription, so sequencing captured expressed TCRB transcripts. Profiled with immunoSEQ multiplex PCR; TCRdb holds only in-frame clones, not every one. The sample includes 810,000 or so clones, roughly 16% of them seen just once. The source of this sequence is a woman under 30 in good health. The chain uses TRBV15 and TRBJ2-2; 13 bases are shared with TRBD2. The sequenced material came from naive CD4+ T cells from blood. Written as DNA, the CDR3 is TGTGCCACCAGCAGAGATTTGACTAGCGGGAGGACCGGGGAGCTGTTTTTT. It translates to CATSRDLTSGRTGELFF.